These 28 T cell receptor beta chains came from one sample sequenced in a study of shared clonotypes between healthy human individuals. Assay used: immunoSEQ multiplex PCR; TCRdb lists only in-frame clones, some missing. This table has over 400,000 clones, over 75% appearing once. Material for sequencing was PBMCs. Every receptor here comes from a woman aged 40 to 55 in good health. Some clones in this sample may be carry-over from other donors' samples.

This clone was detected only a few times. V usage is TRBV6-4 and J usage is TRBJ2-1; TRBD1 agrees at 8 bases. The CDR3 contains 15 residues. In germline, CDR1 is MRHNA, CDR2 SNTAGT. With 2 bases clipped from V and 0 bases from J, the junction kept 0 bases outside the gene matches. For the CDR3, the DNA is TGTGCCAGCAGTGACGGACAGGGCTCCTACAATGAGCAGTTCTTC. Its translation is CASSDGQGSYNEQFF.

The V call is TRBV28, the J call TRBJ2-7, with D unclear. CDR1 and CDR2 (germline): MDHEN, SYDVKM. This CDR3 has 11 residues. The germline V and J ends were trimmed by 5 bases and 3 bases, with 5 bases remaining between them. The CDR3 loop reads CASSQDYEQYF. The CDR3 nucleotides read TGTGCCAGCAGTCAGGACTACGAGCAGTACTTC.

This clone was observed a handful of times. The genes are TRBV10-3 and TRBJ2-5, with a tentative D call TRBD1 (6 bases). The germline CDR1 and CDR2 sequences are ENHRY and SYGVKD. The germline V and J ends were trimmed by 6 bases and 1 base, with 15 bases remaining between them. The CDR3 has 15 residues. The CDR3 sequence: CAISLGHATQETQYF. CDR3 DNA sequence: TGTGCCATCAGCCTGGGACACGCTACCCAAGAGACCCAGTACTTC.

The gene calls are TRBV5-1 and TRBJ2-1; 7 bases match TRBD2. With V trimmed by 0 bases and J by 2 bases, 5 bases remained unmatched. The CDR3 length is 16 residues. The germline CDR1 and CDR2 sequences are SGHRS and YFSETQ. The CDR3 spells CASSLASGLTYNEQFF. The CDR3 region has the DNA TGCGCCAGCAGCTTGGCTAGCGGCCTCACCTACAATGAGCAGTTCTTC.

This clone appeared a single time. This chain joins TRBV19 and TRBJ1-1; D not certain. Germline lookup yields CDR1 LNHDA and CDR2 SQIVND (reference sequence). With 4 bases removed from V and 4 bases from J, the gap between germline ends came to 13 bases. The CDR3 spans 14 residues. In DNA, the CDR3 is TGTGCCAGTAGTAACCCATCAGGCCCCACTGAAGCTTTCTTT. It codes for CASSNPSGPTEAFF.

This clone was found once. The V call is TRBV11-2, the J call TRBJ2-1; 9 bases are a match to TRBD2. Germline trimming cut 3 bases from V and 2 bases from J; bases unmatched to any gene: 2. The CDR3 extends over 15 amino acids. Germline V gives CDR1 SGHAT, CDR2 FQNNGV. The DNA for the CDR3 is TGTGCCAGCAGCTTTTCTAGCGGGGCCTACAATGAGCAGTTCTTC. This translates into CASSFSSGAYNEQFF. Drawing the rest from reference TRBV11-2 and TRBJ2-1, the complete variable domain is EAGVAQSPRYKIIEKRQSVAFWCNPISGHATLYWYQQILGQGPKLLIQFQNNGVVDDSQLPKDRFSAERLKGVDSTLKIQPAKLEDSAVYLCASSFSSGAYNEQFFGPGTRLTVL.

This clone was counted at least ten times. The chain recombines TRBV5-4 with TRBJ2-1; TRBD2 is a possible D gene (5 bases). V was cut by 0 bases and J by 2 bases, with 9 bases left in between. The V gene's germline CDR1 is SGHNT and CDR2 YYREEE (reference sequence). The CDR3 runs 15 residues. CDR3 nucleotides: TGTGCCAGCAGCTTGGACGGGGAAGCCTACAATGAGCAGTTCTTC. This codes for CASSLDGEAYNEQFF.

The V gene is TRBV7-2, the J gene TRBJ2-7; 7 bases fit TRBD2. Germline values: CDR1 SGHTA, CDR2 FQGNSA. CDR3 size: 15 residues. V shed 1 base and J 5 bases; nucleotides not matched to a gene: 8. CDR3 sequence (DNA): TGTGCCAGCAGCTTAGGGCGCGGGAGCACCAACGAGCAGTACTTC. Translated: CASSLGRGSTNEQYF.

This clone was detected ten times or more. V is TRBV12-5 and J is TRBJ2-5; maybe TRBD1 (6 bases). There are 13 residues in the CDR3. The germline V and J ends were trimmed by 6 bases and 2 bases, with 10 bases remaining between them. The V gene's germline CDR1 is LGHNT and CDR2 FRNRAP. The CDR3 is CASGAGQQETQYF. The CDR3 DNA reads TGTGCTAGTGGGGCTGGACAGCAAGAGACCCAGTACTTC.

V is TRBV7-3 and J is TRBJ2-1; 8 bases match TRBD2. The CDR3 runs 15 residues. Germline V gene data show CDR1 as SGHTA and CDR2 as FQGTGA. V shed 3 bases, J shed 6 bases, and the junction held 7 bases outside the gene matches. The CDR3 spells CASSFTSGPGNEQFF. CDR3 in DNA: TGTGCCAGCAGCTTCACTAGCGGCCCTGGCAATGAGCAGTTCTTC.

For this clone: Only one base separates this from a far larger clonotype, so it likely reflects a read error. The chain carries TRBV12-5 and TRBJ1-1; possible D gene TRBD1, 5 bases. V gave up 7 bases and J gave up 6 bases, with 12 bases separating them. Per the germline V gene, CDR1 is LGHNT and CDR2 is FRNRAP. The CDR3 has 12 residues. In nucleotides, the CDR3 is TGTGCTAGTGACTACGACAGATCTGAAGCTTTCTTT. Encoded protein: CASDYDRSEAFF. Variable domain in full (rest from reference TRBV12-5 and TRBJ1-1): DARVTQTPRHKVTEMGQEVTMRCQPILGHNTVFWYRQTMMQGLELLAYFRNRAPLDDSGMPKDRFSAEMPDATLATLKIQPSEPRDSAVYFCASDYDRSEAFFGQGTRLTVV.

This clone was observed a handful of times. The likely explanation is a read error, given a far larger clone one base away. This chain links TRBV30 with TRBJ1-3; no clear D. The CDR3 spans 15 residues. Germline CDR1 reads GTSNPN; CDR2 reads SVGIG (reference sequence). CDR3 bases: TGTGTCTGGAGTGTACGTGGGAACTCTGGAAACACCATATATTTT. Protein: CVWSVRGNSGNTIYF.

The rearrangement joins TRBV10-3 to TRBJ2-3, with 8 bases matching TRBD2. Trimming removed 7 bases from V and 3 bases from J; junction bases left unmatched: 9. Germline V gene data show CDR1 as ENHRY and CDR2 as SYGVKD. The CDR3 runs to 15 residues. Written as DNA, the CDR3 is TGTGCCATCACCAGGGAGGGACTAGGAACAGATACGCAGTATTTT. Translation: CAITREGLGTDTQYF.

The chain couples TRBV7-9 to TRBJ1-2; perhaps TRBD1 as D (5 bases). The CDR3 runs 13 residues. Germline-derived CDR1 and CDR2 are SEHNR and FQNEAQ (reference sequence). V was clipped by 5 bases and J by 7 bases, with 14 bases between them. CDR3 amino acids: CASSESSQGGYTF. CDR3 DNA: TGTGCCAGCAGCGAGTCATCCCAGGGTGGCTACACCTTC.

The chain joins TRBV7-2 to TRBJ1-4; D possibly corresponds to TRBD1 (6 bases). The CDR3 runs to 15 residues. Deletions cut 1 base from V and 8 bases from J, with 14 bases between. Germline values: CDR1 SGHTA, CDR2 FQGNSA. In DNA, the CDR3 is TGTGCCAGCAGCTTAGTTATGGCCGGGGGCGAAAAACTGTTTTTT. Translating it yields CASSLVMAGGEKLFF.

This chain links TRBV7-9 with TRBJ2-5; TRBD1 might be the D (6 bases). The V end lost 4 bases, the J end lost 2 bases, and 14 bases lay between the germline ends. This CDR3 spans 15 amino acids. CDR1 is SEHNR and CDR2 is FQNEAQ in the germline V gene (reference sequence). CDR3 DNA: TGTGCCAGCAGCTCCCAACAGGGACCACAAGAGACCCAGTACTTC. This codes for CASSSQQGPQETQYF.

This clone showed up just a few times. This chain links TRBV15 with TRBJ1-5; D not certain. CDR1 is LNHNV and CDR2 is YYDKDF in the germline V gene (reference sequence). The V and J ends lost 0 bases and 9 bases respectively, with 9 bases between them. This CDR3 comprises 13 residues. CDR3 loop: CATSRDSRGPQHF. In DNA, the CDR3 is TGTGCCACCAGCAGAGATTCTCGGGGGCCCCAGCATTTT.

The table lists this clone with many counts. The chain combines TRBV7-2 with TRBJ1-1, with 7 bases that match TRBD1. Per the germline V gene, CDR1 is SGHTA and CDR2 is FQGNSA. V gave up 5 bases and J gave up 3 bases; unmatched junction bases: 6. This CDR3 comprises 14 residues. CDR3 bases: TGTGCCAGCAGCCGATACAGGGGAGACACTGAAGCTTTCTTT. It encodes CASSRYRGDTEAFF.

A remark on this clone: This may come from a read error, since a much larger clone is one base off. This sample includes further DNA sequences coding for the same CDR3. The V and J genes are TRBV19 and TRBJ2-3, with D unclear. Germline V gene data show CDR1 as LNHDA and CDR2 as SQIVND (reference sequence). V lost 3 bases to trimming and J lost 0 bases, with 10 bases between them. This CDR3 region has 15 residues. In nucleotides, the CDR3 is TGTGCCAGTAGTATCTCAGCTGAAAGCACAGATACGCAGTATTTT. It is translated as CASSISAESTDTQYF.

The V gene is TRBV5-1, the J gene TRBJ2-1; D could derive from TRBD1 or TRBD2 (5 bases each). Germline V lookup: CDR1 SGHRS, CDR2 YFSETQ. The V and J ends lost 4 bases and 5 bases respectively, with 16 bases between them. This CDR3 spans 15 amino acids. The CDR3 is CASSPFMGVNNEQFF. The CDR3 nucleotides read TGCGCCAGCAGCCCCTTCATGGGGGTCAACAATGAGCAGTTCTTC. Combining the CDR3 with reference TRBV5-1 and TRBJ2-1 gives the whole variable domain KAGVTQTPRYLIKTRGQQVTLSCSPISGHRSVSWYQQTPGQGLQFLFEYFSETQRNKGNFPGRFSGRQFSNSRSEMNVSTLELGDSALYLCASSPFMGVNNEQFFGPGTRLTVL.

This clone was observed a few times. This probably arose from a read error, given a far larger clone one base away. At the DNA level, this CDR3 is encoded by other sequences in the same sample as well. The rearrangement joins TRBV28 to TRBJ2-6; a possible D gene is TRBD2 (5 bases). Germline V gene data show CDR1 as MDHEN and CDR2 as SYDVKM. The CDR3 spans 16 residues. The CDR3 DNA sequence: TGTGCCAGCAGCTTATTACGGGATACTGGGGCCAACGTCCTGACTTTC. Amino acids: CASSLLRDTGANVLTF.

This clone was counted between two and nine times. The chain is built from TRBV2 and TRBJ2-1; no clear D gene. In germline, CDR1 is SNHLY, CDR2 FYNNEI. CDR3 length equals 10 residues. Trimming pared 2 bases from V and 16 bases from J, leaving 9 bases between. The CDR3 DNA reads TGTGCCAGCAGTGAACCAGATCAATTCTTC. Amino acid sequence: CASSEPDQFF.

J is TRBJ2-1 and V is TRBV6-5; D gene uncertain. The CDR3 consists of 13 residues. Germline V gene sequence: CDR1 MNHEY, CDR2 SVGAGI. V lost 7 bases to trimming and J lost 2 bases, with 9 bases between them. The CDR3 reads CASTPTAYNEQFF. As DNA, the CDR3 is TGTGCCAGCACCCCCACGGCCTACAATGAGCAGTTCTTC.

This clone was recorded once. A single base is all that separates this from a far larger clone, so a read error is likely. The sample contains more than one DNA sequence encoding this CDR3. The chain combines TRBV4-3 with TRBJ2-7; D ambiguous. Germline V gene lookup returns CDR1 LGHNA and CDR2 YSLEER. V was trimmed by 0 bases and J by 7 bases, leaving 10 bases between them. This CDR3 has 13 residues. CDR3 sequence reads: CASSQEVGPEQYF. The CDR3 coding sequence is TGCGCCAGCAGCCAAGAGGTAGGGCCTGAGCAGTACTTC.

This chain connects TRBV28 to TRBJ2-1; 9 bases align to TRBD2. The CDR3 is 14 amino acids. J was trimmed by 4 bases and V by 2 bases; bases with no gene match: 0. CDR1 is MDHEN and CDR2 is SYDVKM in the germline V gene. CDR3 coding DNA: TGTGCCAGCAGTTTAGCGGGAGGGTACAATGAGCAGTTCTTC. Translating gives CASSLAGGYNEQFF.

This chain links TRBV4-3 with TRBJ2-5; TRBD2 matches at 13 bases. The CDR3 runs to 19 residues. The germline gives CDR1 LGHNA, CDR2 YSLEER. V lost 1 base to trimming and J lost 5 bases; unmatched junction nucleotides: 13. DNA of the CDR3: TGCGCCAGCAGCCAAGGGGCCCGAACTAGCGGGAGGGCCCAGGAGACCCAGTACTTC. Its translation is CASSQGARTSGRAQETQYF.

V gene TRBV18 combines with J gene TRBJ2-1; 13 bases align to TRBD2. The CDR3 extends over 18 amino acids. CDR1 and CDR2 (germline): KGHSH, LQKENI. V was pared by 1 base and J by 6 bases, with 9 bases of the junction left unmatched. This CDR3 reads CASSPRLLAGGIGNEQFF. The CDR3, as DNA: TGTGCCAGCTCACCACGCCTACTAGCGGGAGGGATTGGCAATGAGCAGTTCTTC.

The chain employs TRBV6-1 and TRBJ1-1; D call uncertain. CDR1 is MNHNS and CDR2 is SASEGT in the germline V gene. The V end was cut by 8 bases, the J end by 3 bases, with 13 bases between. The CDR3 is 13 residues long. In nucleotides, the CDR3 is TGTGCCAGCCGAAGGGATCTCTACACTGAAGCTTTCTTT. Residues: CASRRDLYTEAFF.